This T cell receptor beta chain was captured by sequencing in a study of blood T cell repertoires in COVID-19. The table came from immunoSEQ multiplex PCR; TCRdb's copy has only in-frame clones and leaves some out. In the table there are approximately 260,000 clones, 75% to 95% of which are singletons. This CDR3 contains 15 residues. Germline V lookup: CDR1 ENHRY, CDR2 SYGVKD. V was trimmed by 4 bases and J by 7 bases, leaving 14 bases between them. The chain links TRBV10-3 to TRBJ1-6, with D tentatively TRBD1 (5 bases). This sequence originates from a woman in her late teens or twenties who had recovered from COVID-19. Input material: PBMCs or T cells enriched from blood (not recorded which). CDR3 loop: CAISGGGSGNSPLHF. The CDR3 coding sequence is TGTGCCATCAGTGGGGGGGGGTCCGGGAATTCACCCCTCCACTTT.